This entry concerns a single T cell receptor (beta chain). One Seattle source followed patients from active infection through their disease course. As originally analysed: Reference gene primer amplification gave nucleated cell count estimates. Sequencing used immunoSEQ multiplex PCR; TCRdb keeps in-frame clones, though not all of them. V and J calls plus clone size are reproduced from that table; the DNA served to infer D and trimming. The sample carries some 350,000 clones, roughly 90% recorded once. Germline values: CDR1 MNHEY, CDR2 SMNVEV (reference sequence). This CDR3 region has 13 residues. The V and J ends lost 3 bases and 9 bases respectively, with 12 bases between them. The sample comes from a study of blood T cell repertoires in COVID-19. About the research overall: Italy, Spain and the United States were the sources of the convalescent and acute COVID-19 samples. T cells, B-cell-depleted T cells, or PBMCs provided the cDNA or gDNA that served as material.

The chain uses TRBV27 and TRBJ2-1, with D maybe TRBD2 (5 bases). This TCR was sampled from a woman aged 30 to 39 with COVID-19, enrolled during active disease. The specimen was peripheral blood. The DNA for the CDR3 is TGTGCCAGCAGTTTCACTAGGTCTCTTGAGCAGTTCTTC. This sequence encodes CASSFTRSLEQFF.